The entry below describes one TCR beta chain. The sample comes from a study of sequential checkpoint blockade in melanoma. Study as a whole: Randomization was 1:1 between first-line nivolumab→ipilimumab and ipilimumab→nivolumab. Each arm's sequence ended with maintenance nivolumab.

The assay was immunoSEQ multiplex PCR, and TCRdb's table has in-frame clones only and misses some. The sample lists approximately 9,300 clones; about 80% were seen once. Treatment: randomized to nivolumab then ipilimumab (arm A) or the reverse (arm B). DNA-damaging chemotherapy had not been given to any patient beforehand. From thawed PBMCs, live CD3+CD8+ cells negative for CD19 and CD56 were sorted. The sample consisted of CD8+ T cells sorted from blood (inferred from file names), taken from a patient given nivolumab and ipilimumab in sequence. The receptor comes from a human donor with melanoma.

This CDR3 is CASSEALAGPDTQYF. CDR3 sequence (DNA): TGTGCCAGCAGTGAAGCACTAGCGGGGCCAGATACGCAGTATTTT. This chain uses TRBV6-1 with TRBJ2-3; 10 bases map to TRBD2. Trimming removed 0 bases from V and 4 bases from J; junction bases left unmatched: 1. Per germline, CDR1 MNHNS and CDR2 SASEGT. This CDR3 is 15 amino acids long.